The 28 T cell receptor beta chains below all came from one sample that was sequenced in a study of siplizumab effects on memory and regulatory T cells. This table comes from immunoSEQ multiplex PCR, and its TCRdb copy is limited to in-frame clones, with some not included. The sample shows more than 90,000 clones, about 90% of them seen only once. Sequencing input: non-Treg CD4+ T cells sorted from blood. Receptor source: a human donor in good health.

The V and J genes are TRBV28 and TRBJ1-2; no clear D. Germline V CDR1 and CDR2: MDHEN, SYDVKM. This CDR3 has 12 amino acids. Trimming took off 2 bases at V and 6 bases at J, with 7 bases between the two ends. The CDR3 DNA is TGTGCCAGCAGTTTACCCGGAAATGGCTACACCTTC. Its translation: CASSLPGNGYTF.

The rearrangement joins TRBV11-2 to TRBJ2-2; 11 bases match TRBD2. Trimming at V came to 3 bases and at J to 2 bases, leaving 2 bases not matched to a gene. Germline CDR1 SGHAT, CDR2 FQNNGV. The CDR3 extends over 16 amino acids. CDR3 bases: TGTGCCAGCAGCTTCGGACTAGCGGGTAACACCGGGGAGCTGTTTTTT. Translated, it gives CASSFGLAGNTGELFF.

The CDR3 here is CASHQRGYNEQFF. In DNA form, the CDR3 reads TGCGCCAGCCATCAGCGGGGATACAATGAGCAGTTCTTC. The V gene is TRBV10-2, the J gene TRBJ2-1; 7 bases fit TRBD2. The V gene's germline CDR1 is WSHSY and CDR2 SAAADI. This CDR3 spans 13 amino acids. V lost 8 bases, J lost 4 bases, and 5 bases stayed unmatched.

The chain joins TRBV6-1 to TRBJ1-5; 7 nucleotides align to TRBD1. Looked up from germline, CDR1 is MNHNS and CDR2 is SASEGT. The CDR3 sequence is 15 residues long. With V trimmed by 3 bases and J by 3 bases, 5 bases remained unmatched. CDR3 sequence: CASSDQTGINQPQHF. CDR3 coding DNA: TGTGCCAGCAGTGACCAGACAGGGATCAATCAGCCCCAGCATTTT.

The chain is built from TRBV29-1 and TRBJ1-4; D call uncertain. The germline CDR1 and CDR2 sequences are SQVTM and ANQGSEA. The CDR3 runs 12 residues. The ends were cut back, 4 bases at V and 7 bases at J, with 10 bases in the middle. The CDR3 nucleotides read TGCAGCGTTGGAAGGTCGGCTGAAAAACTGTTTTTT. This sequence encodes CSVGRSAEKLFF.

The gene calls are TRBV2 and TRBJ1-2; 7 nucleotides line up with TRBD1. CDR3 size: 13 residues. The germline CDR1 and CDR2 sequences are SNHLY and FYNNEI. With V trimmed by 7 bases and J by 6 bases, 8 bases remained unmatched. The CDR3 loop reads CASTSTGQDGYTF. DNA for the CDR3: TGTGCCAGCACCTCGACAGGGCAAGATGGCTACACCTTC.

The genes are TRBV19 and TRBJ2-3, with 10 bases lining up with TRBD2. This CDR3 contains 15 residues. With V trimmed by 4 bases and J by 4 bases, 5 bases remained unmatched. From germline, CDR1 is LNHDA and CDR2 SQIVND (reference sequence). The CDR3 loop reads CASSKASGSSDTQYF. In DNA, the CDR3 is TGTGCCAGTAGTAAGGCTAGCGGGAGCTCAGATACGCAGTATTTT.

The rearrangement joins TRBV9 to TRBJ2-2, with a possible D match to TRBD1 (7 bases). The CDR3 is 16 residues long. The V end was cut by 0 bases, the J end by 5 bases, with 14 bases between. CDR1 and CDR2 (germline): SGDLS, YYNGEE. CDR3: CASSVGSGGITGELFF. In DNA, the CDR3 is TGTGCCAGCAGCGTAGGGTCAGGGGGGATTACCGGGGAGCTGTTTTTT.

V and J are TRBV4-1 and TRBJ1-6, with D possibly matching TRBD1 (5 bases). Germline CDR1 is MGHRA and CDR2 is YSYEKL. Trimming cost V 5 bases and J 0 bases, with 8 bases left between them. CDR3 length: 15 residues. The CDR3 region is CASSSQGSYNSPLHF. CDR3 nucleotides: TGCGCCAGCAGCAGTCAGGGCTCCTATAATTCACCCCTCCACTTT.

The gene calls are TRBV5-6 and TRBJ1-2; 7 bases align to TRBD1. This CDR3 contains 13 residues. From germline, CDR1 is SGHDT and CDR2 YYEEEE. Trimming removed 5 bases from V and 7 bases from J; junction bases left unmatched: 8. CDR3 region: CASSLEDRPGYTF. DNA for the CDR3: TGTGCCAGCAGTTTAGAGGACAGGCCTGGCTACACCTTC.

The chain is built from TRBV10-3 and TRBJ2-3; possible D gene TRBD2, 6 bases. Trimming shortened V by 11 bases and J by 3 bases, and 15 bases separated the two germline ends. Per germline, CDR1 ENHRY and CDR2 SYGVKD. The CDR3 is made up of 13 amino acids. The CDR3 bases are TGTGCCCGTTCCAGGGAGGTAACAGATACGCAGTATTTT. Translating it yields CARSREVTDTQYF.

The V call is TRBV29-1, the J call TRBJ1-2, with D possibly TRBD1 on 5 matching bases. This CDR3 spans 13 amino acids. In germline, CDR1 is SQVTM, CDR2 ANQGSEA. V lost 2 bases and J lost 3, with 10 bases in between. This chain's CDR3 is CSVEKGRDYGYTF. For the CDR3, the DNA is TGCAGCGTTGAAAAGGGCAGGGACTATGGCTACACCTTC. Based on the CDR3 plus reference TRBV29-1 and TRBJ1-2, the full variable domain is SAVISQKPSRDICQRGTSLTIQCQVDSQVTMMFWYRQQPGQSLTLIATANQGSEATYESGFVIDKFPISRPNLTFSTLTVSNMSPEDSSIYLCSVEKGRDYGYTFGSGTRLTVV.

V is TRBV7-8 and J is TRBJ2-7; 10 bases match TRBD2. The CDR3 consists of 16 residues. Germline V gene data show CDR1 as SGHVS and CDR2 as FQNEAQ. Trimming cost V 1 base and J 3 bases; bases outside gene matches: 6. The DNA for the CDR3 is TGTGCCAGCAGCTTAGGGGGACTAGCGAGTCTCTACGAGCAGTACTTC. Its translation: CASSLGGLASLYEQYF.

The V gene is TRBV30, the J gene TRBJ2-1; D perhaps matches TRBD1 (6 bases). In germline, CDR1 is GTSNPN, CDR2 SVGIG (reference sequence). This CDR3 region has 14 residues. V lost 4 bases and J lost 1, with 11 bases in between. For the CDR3, the DNA is TGTGCCTGGAAAATCAGGGGATCCTACAATGAGCAGTTCTTC. This translates into CAWKIRGSYNEQFF.

The chain carries TRBV6-5 and TRBJ2-7, with 9 bases fitting TRBD2. CDR1 is MNHEY, CDR2 SVGAGI, per germline. Germline trimming cut 2 bases from V and 3 bases from J; bases unmatched to any gene: 8. The CDR3 totals 16 residues. Here the CDR3 reads CASSYGGSSGIYEQYF. CDR3 DNA sequence: TGTGCCAGCAGTTACGGAGGATCTAGCGGGATCTACGAGCAGTACTTC.

The V gene is TRBV7-3, the J gene TRBJ2-7; 8 nucleotides line up with TRBD2. Trimming cost V 3 bases and J 2 bases; bases outside gene matches: 6. CDR1 SGHTA and CDR2 FQGTGA come from the germline V gene. The CDR3 has 15 residues. CDR3 region: CASSFSSGSTYEQYF. The CDR3 DNA reads TGTGCCAGCAGCTTTTCTAGCGGGTCTACCTACGAGCAGTACTTC. Filled out from reference TRBV7-3 and TRBJ2-7, the complete variable domain reads GAGVSQTPSNKVTEKGKYVELRCDPISGHTALYWYRQSLGQGPEFLIYFQGTGAADDSGLPNDRFFAVRPEGSVSTLKIQRTERGDSAVYLCASSFSSGSTYEQYFGPGTRLTVT.

This chain connects TRBV5-1 to TRBJ2-5, with D unclear. Germline lookup yields CDR1 SGHRS and CDR2 YFSETQ. The CDR3 runs 14 residues. V was shortened by 3 bases and J by 5 bases, with 14 bases between the two germline ends. The CDR3 sequence: CASSSGPGRETQYF. DNA of the CDR3: TGCGCCAGCAGCTCGGGTCCGGGTCGGGAGACCCAGTACTTC.

The J gene is TRBJ1-5, the V gene TRBV5-5; no reliable D call. Trimming stripped 4 bases from V and 3 bases from J, with 8 bases between. Per germline, CDR1 SGHKS and CDR2 YYEKEE (reference sequence). CDR3 length: 13 residues. The CDR3 spells CASSRYVNQPQHF. DNA of the CDR3: TGTGCCAGCAGCCGGTATGTCAATCAGCCCCAGCATTTT.

The gene calls are TRBV29-1 and TRBJ1-3; D is possibly TRBD1 (5 bases). CDR1 and CDR2 (germline): SQVTM, ANQGSEA. V lost 7 bases and J 0 bases, leaving 13 bases between the germline ends. The CDR3 runs to 14 residues. CDR3 sequence reads: CSASQAPSGNTIYF. For the CDR3, the DNA is TGCAGCGCCTCACAGGCCCCCTCTGGAAACACCATATATTTT.

The gene calls are TRBV5-5 and TRBJ1-5, with a possible D match to TRBD1 (6 bases). The germline V and J ends were trimmed by 2 bases and 7 bases, with 13 bases remaining between them. CDR3 length equals 14 residues. Germline V gene lookup returns CDR1 SGHKS and CDR2 YYEKEE (reference sequence). CDR3 nucleotide sequence: TGTGCCAGCAGCTTTGATCAGGGGACACAGCCCCAGCATTTT. Amino acid sequence: CASSFDQGTQPQHF.

The chain uses TRBV10-3 and TRBJ1-4; 7 bases map to TRBD1. Germline V lookup: CDR1 ENHRY, CDR2 SYGVKD. The CDR3 covers 14 residues. V gave up 10 bases and J gave up 4 bases; unmatched junction bases: 9. CDR3 protein: CATSPRDSNEKLFF. As DNA, the CDR3 is TGTGCCACCTCCCCACGGGACAGTAATGAAAAACTGTTTTTT.

Only one count was recorded for this clone. This chain uses TRBV5-4 with TRBJ2-4; a possible D gene is TRBD2 (6 bases). Per the germline V gene, CDR1 is SGHNT and CDR2 is YYREEE (reference sequence). With 6 bases removed from V and 4 bases from J, the gap between germline ends came to 20 bases. The length of the CDR3 is 16 residues. The CDR3 DNA is TGTGCCAGCACCATCCTTGGTCGACGGGAGAAAAACATTCAGTACTTC. Its translation is CASTILGRREKNIQYF.

The rearrangement links TRBV19 to TRBJ1-4; 9 bases fit TRBD1. Germline lookup yields CDR1 LNHDA and CDR2 SQIVND (reference sequence). The V segment lost 7 bases and the J segment 5 bases; nucleotides outside the gene matches: 8. This CDR3 is 15 amino acids long. CDR3 region: CASIRGQGFNEKLFF. Written as DNA, the CDR3 is TGTGCCAGTATAAGAGGACAGGGGTTCAATGAAAAACTGTTTTTT. The full variable domain, completed using reference TRBV19 and TRBJ1-4, is DGGITQSPKYLFRKEGQNVTLSCEQNLNHDAMYWYRQDPGQGLRLIYYSQIVNDFQKGDIAEGYSVSREKKESFPLTVTSAQKNPTAFYLCASIRGQGFNEKLFFGSGTQLSVL.

The chain employs TRBV6-5 and TRBJ1-5, with D tentatively TRBD1 (5 bases). Trimming took off 5 bases at V and 2 bases at J, with 10 bases between the two ends. CDR3 length: 14 residues. In germline, CDR1 is MNHEY, CDR2 SVGAGI. CDR3: CASSRGVGNQPQHF. CDR3 bases: TGTGCCAGCAGTAGAGGGGTCGGCAATCAGCCCCAGCATTTT.

In DNA, the CDR3 is TGTGCCAGCAGCTTAGGGACAGGGGGATCTGAAGCTTTCTTT. Its translation is CASSLGTGGSEAFF. The chain links TRBV7-3 to TRBJ1-1; TRBD1 aligns across 11 bases. CDR1 and CDR2 from the germline V gene are SGHTA and FQGTGA. This CDR3 spans 14 amino acids. V shed 2 bases, J shed 6 bases, and the junction held 2 bases outside the gene matches.

The rearrangement uses TRBV6-1 and TRBJ2-7; 8 bases are a match to TRBD1. Trimming removed 6 bases from V and 7 bases from J; junction bases left unmatched: 14. This CDR3 has 15 residues. The germline CDR1 and CDR2 sequences are MNHNS and SASEGT. This CDR3 reads CASSTSRQGTWEQYF. CDR3 bases: TGTGCCAGCAGCACTAGTCGACAGGGGACTTGGGAGCAGTACTTC.

V gene TRBV18 combines with J gene TRBJ1-1; the D is unclear. Trimming took off 8 bases at V and 1 base at J, with 8 bases between the two ends. The germline CDR1 and CDR2 sequences are KGHSH and LQKENI. This CDR3 has 12 amino acids. CDR3 DNA sequence: TGTGCCAGCAGCGGTTCGAACACTGAAGCTTTCTTT. It translates to CASSGSNTEAFF. The variable domain in full, completed from reference TRBV18 and TRBJ1-1, reads NAGVMQNPRHLVRRRGQEARLRCSPMKGHSHVYWYRQLPEEGLKFMVYLQKENIIDESGMPKERFSAEFPKEGPSILRIQQVVRGDSAAYFCASSGSNTEAFFGQGTRLTVV.

This clone was observed a single time. The V gene is TRBV7-2, the J gene TRBJ2-2; D unresolved. The V end was cut by 1 base, the J end by 6 bases, with 3 bases between. Germline CDR1 is SGHTA and CDR2 is FQGNSA. The CDR3 runs 12 residues. The CDR3 DNA follows: TGTGCCAGCAGCTTAGGGCCCGGGGAGCTGTTTTTT. Translating it yields CASSLGPGELFF.